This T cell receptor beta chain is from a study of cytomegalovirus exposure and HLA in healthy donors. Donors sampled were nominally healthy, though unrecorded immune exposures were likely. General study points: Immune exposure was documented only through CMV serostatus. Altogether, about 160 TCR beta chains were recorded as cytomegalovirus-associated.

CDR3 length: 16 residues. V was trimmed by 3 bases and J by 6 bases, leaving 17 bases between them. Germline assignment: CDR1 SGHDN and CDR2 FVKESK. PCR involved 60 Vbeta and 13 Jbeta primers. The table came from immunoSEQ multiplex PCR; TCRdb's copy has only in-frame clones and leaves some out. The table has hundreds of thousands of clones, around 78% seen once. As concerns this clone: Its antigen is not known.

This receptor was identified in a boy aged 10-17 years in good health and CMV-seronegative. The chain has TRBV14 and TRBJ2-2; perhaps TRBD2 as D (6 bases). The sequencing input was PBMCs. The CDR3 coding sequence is TGTGCCAGCAGCCAGGCGGGACTCCAAAGGTCCGGGGAGCTGTTTTTT. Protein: CASSQAGLQRSGELFF.